Below, 19 T cell receptor delta chains from the same sample are listed, as sequenced in a study of gamma-delta T cells after stem cell transplantation. TCRdb fed the RT-PCR reads into CATT to redo clone calling. The table records some 14,000 delta-chain clones, roughly 9.1% of them present only once. Sequencing input: gamma-delta T cells. These receptors all come from a human donor. It is not recorded whose cells these are; they may come from a transplant donor.

J is TRDJ1 and V is TRDV2, with TRDD3 matching 7 bases. Losses at the gene ends were 6 bases for V and 0 bases for J; bases not matched to a gene: 12. CDR1 is GEAIGNYY and CDR2 is EKD in the germline V gene. There are 16 residues in the CDR3. CDR3 loop: CACSGWGEQYTDKLIF. CDR3 DNA sequence: TGTGCCTGTAGCGGCTGGGGGGAACAGTACACCGATAAACTCATCTTT.

Comments on this clone: The junction and the germline gene differ at one end; a read error may be behind it. The rearrangement joins TRDV2 to TRDJ1, with D possibly matching TRDD3 (6 bases). CDR3 length: 15 residues. The V gene's germline CDR1 is GEAIGNYY and CDR2 EKD. The CDR3 is CASDHERGETAKLIF. The CDR3 DNA reads as TGTGCCTCTGACCACGAACGGGGGGAGACAGCGAAACTCATCTTT.

To note about this clone: This likely traces to a read error, being one base from a far larger clone. Other DNA sequences within the sample encode an identical CDR3. The chain couples TRDV2 to TRDJ1, with 7 bases fitting TRDD3. The CDR3 has 19 amino acids. CDR1 is GEAIGNYY, CDR2 EKD, per germline. The V and J ends lost 0 bases and 5 bases, in that order; junction bases with no gene match: 20. Written as DNA, the CDR3 is TGTGCCTGTGACACCGTGCAGGGGCTGGGGGCCCCCTTGACTGATAAACTCATCTTT. This sequence encodes CACDTVQGLGAPLTDKLIF.

The sample holds a few counts of this clone. It may be a read error: a sequence one base away is much more abundant. V is TRDV2 and J is TRDJ1, with D tentatively TRDD3 (5 bases). Trimming stripped 1 base from V and 10 bases from J, with 27 bases between. The CDR3 covers 17 residues. CDR1 and CDR2 from the germline V gene are GEAIGNYY and EKD. The DNA of the CDR3 is TGTGCCTGTGACACAGCCTCCAACCGGGGTCTCTGCGGGGGACTCATCTTT. Its translation: CACDTASNRGLCGGLIF.

With regard to this clone: The mismatch at residue 16 between this DNA's translation and the TCRdb protein of a much larger clone likely reflects a read error; the protein shown is translated from the DNA. Distinct nucleotide sequences in the sample also encode this CDR3. The chain employs TRDV2 and TRDJ1; 8 bases agree with TRDD3. Germline V lookup: CDR1 GEAIGNYY, CDR2 EKD. The length of the CDR3 is 19 residues. The CDR3 sequence is CACDTAPTGGVIYTDNLIF. The CDR3 nucleotides read TGTGCCTGTGACACAGCCCCGACTGGGGGCGTGATATACACCGATAACCTCATCTTT.

About this clone itself: TCRdb's listed protein matches a much larger clone and diverges from this DNA's translation at residues 9, 10 and 12, likely through a read error; the protein shown comes from the DNA. V is TRDV2 and J is TRDJ1, with 7 bases aligning to TRDD3. The CDR3 has 15 residues. Trimming at V came to 0 bases and at J to 9 bases, leaving 12 bases not matched to a gene. The germline V gene has CDR1 GEAIGNYY and CDR2 EKD. CDR3 DNA: TGTGCCTGTGACACCGTACTGGGGCAAGTGGATCAACTCATCTTT. Protein product: CACDTVLGQVDQLIF.

This clone has just a few counts. TCRdb records a much larger clone's protein for this DNA, with a difference at residue 15 that likely arises from a read error; the protein given is the translation of the DNA. This chain uses TRDV2 with TRDJ1; 7 nucleotides agree with TRDD3. Germline V CDR1 and CDR2: GEAIGNYY, EKD. The CDR3 consists of 17 residues. The CDR3 sequence: CACDILGGRTDTDKPIF. CDR3 nucleotide sequence: TGTGCCTGTGACATTCTGGGGGGCCGAACCGACACCGATAAACCCATCTTT.

As regards this clone: The likely explanation is a read error, given a far larger clone one base away. The sample has other DNA sequences that encode this CDR3 too. This chain links TRDV2 with TRDJ1; the match to TRDD3 covers 8 bases. The CDR3 extends over 19 amino acids. V shed 0 bases and J 7 bases; nucleotides not matched to a gene: 21. The germline V gene has CDR1 GEAIGNYY and CDR2 EKD. The CDR3 is CACDTGRAQRGDRSGKLIF. CDR3 DNA sequence: TGTGCCTGTGACACCGGTAGGGCCCAGCGGGGGGATAGAAGCGGTAAACTCATCTTT.

This clone was counted only a few times. The chain has TRDV3 and TRDJ1; D is undetermined. Between the trimmed V and J ends, which lost 4 bases and 4 bases, there was a span of 16 bases. The CDR3 spans 13 residues. The V gene's germline CDR1 is TVYSNPD and CDR2 GDNSRS (reference sequence). As DNA, the CDR3 is TGTGCCTGTAAAGGTTGGATGGGCGATAAACTCATCTTT. Translation gives CACKGWMGDKLIF.

This clone ranks as medium-sized. The V and J genes are TRDV2 and TRDJ1, with D possibly TRDD3 on 6 matching bases. The CDR3 sequence is 14 residues long. Trimming removed 0 bases from V and 10 bases from J, with 17 bases in between. Germline V gene lookup returns CDR1 GEAIGNYY and CDR2 EKD. The CDR3 is CACDTVGISGRLIF. In nucleotides, the CDR3 is TGTGCCTGTGACACCGTCGGGATAAGTGGAAGACTCATCTTT.

Worth noting for this clone: The TCRdb protein, from a much larger clone, departs from this DNA's translation at residue 5, likely by read error; the protein shown derives from the DNA. The chain links TRDV2 to TRDJ1; 11 bases line up with TRDD3. CDR3 length equals 19 residues. CDR1 is GEAIGNYY, CDR2 EKD, per germline. Losses at the gene ends were 3 bases for V and 1 base for J; bases not matched to a gene: 15. This chain's CDR3 is CACDAVRVLGDRGTDKLIF. In nucleotides, the CDR3 is TGTGCCTGTGACGCCGTCCGCGTACTGGGGGATAGAGGCACCGATAAACTCATCTTT.

In its sample, this clone was seen many times. The chain uses TRDV1 and TRDJ1, with a tentative D call TRDD2 (5 bases). Trimming pared 0 bases from V and 4 bases from J, leaving 27 bases between. The germline V gene encodes CDR1 TSWWSYY and CDR2 QGS. There are 20 residues in the CDR3. In DNA form, the CDR3 reads TGTGCTCTTGGGGAACTAGGTTGCCTACCCTCCTGGTGGGACAGCGATAAACTCATCTTT. This encodes CALGELGCLPSWWDSDKLIF.

This sequence joins TRDV2 and TRDJ1; D is undetermined. The CDR3 is made up of 18 amino acids. Deletions cut 0 bases from V and 1 base from J, with 20 bases between. Germline V CDR1 and CDR2: GEAIGNYY, EKD. The CDR3 DNA reads as TGTGCCTGTGACACCATTGGCGCCGCGCGCGGATCCACCGATAAACTCATCTTT. Its protein is CACDTIGAARGSTDKLIF.

The table lists this clone with a few counts. TCRdb has a much larger clone's protein, which differs at residue 7 from the translation of this DNA, likely because of a read error; what is shown is the protein translated from the DNA. The chain links TRDV2 to TRDJ1; 12 positions match TRDD3. Per the germline V gene, CDR1 is GEAIGNYY and CDR2 is EKD. The CDR3 consists of 17 residues. The V and J ends lost 3 bases and 3 bases, in that order; junction bases with no gene match: 10. The CDR3 sequence is CACDPLLGDTRPDKLIF. The CDR3 DNA reads TGTGCCTGTGACCCTCTGCTGGGGGATACGCGCCCCGATAAACTCATCTTT.

On this clone itself: The translation of this DNA and the TCRdb protein of a much larger clone differ at residue 9, probably owing to a read error; the protein shown here is translated from the DNA. This chain connects TRDV2 to TRDJ1, with 7 bases identical to TRDD3. The CDR3 is 21 amino acids. CDR1 is GEAIGNYY, CDR2 EKD, per germline. V shed 0 bases, J shed 1 base, and the junction held 22 bases outside the gene matches. The CDR3 nucleotides are TGTGCCTGTGACACCATTACTGGGGTACCCACAACGGTTGCCCCCACCGATAAACTCATCTTT. Its protein product is CACDTITGVPTTVAPTDKLIF.

This clone appeared many times. TCRdb pairs this DNA with a much larger clone's protein that differs at residue 4, likely a read error; the protein shown was translated from the DNA. Other DNA sequences of this sample code for an identical CDR3. V and J are TRDV2 and TRDJ1, with TRDD3 matching 7 bases. Per the germline V gene, CDR1 is GEAIGNYY and CDR2 is EKD. There are 14 residues in the CDR3. V shed 3 bases, J shed 2 bases, and the junction held 5 bases outside the gene matches. The CDR3 DNA reads as TGTGCCTGTGACCCACTGGGGCGGACCGATAAACTCATCTTT. Translated, it gives CACDPLGRTDKLIF.

This clone was observed at least ten times. The protein TCRdb gives is from a much larger clone and does not agree with this DNA's translation at residue 13, likely a read error; the protein shown here comes from the DNA. The rearrangement joins TRDV2 to TRDJ1; TRDD3 aligns across 10 bases. V trimming: 2 bases; J trimming: 3 bases; junction bases outside the gene matches: 14. The CDR3 runs to 18 residues. Germline CDR1 and CDR2: GEAIGNYY and EKD. The CDR3: CACDRGGDTRSYADKLIF. The CDR3 region has the DNA TGTGCCTGTGACAGAGGGGGGGATACGCGATCTTACGCCGATAAACTCATCTTT.

In its sample, this clone was seen a few times. The V call is TRDV2, the J call TRDJ1; 8 bases are shared with TRDD3. CDR1 and CDR2 (germline): GEAIGNYY, EKD. V dropped 0 bases and J dropped 2; count of bases not matched to a gene: 7. This CDR3 contains 16 residues. CDR3 residues: CACDTVSGDKTDKLIF. The CDR3 nucleotides read TGTGCCTGTGACACCGTGTCGGGGGATAAAACCGATAAACTCATCTTT.

This clone was seen a handful of times. The translation of this DNA and the TCRdb protein of a much larger clone differ at residue 4, probably owing to a read error; the protein shown here is translated from the DNA. The chain combines TRDV2 with TRDJ1, with 11 bases that match TRDD3. CDR3 length: 20 amino acids. CDR1 is GEAIGNYY and CDR2 is EKD in the germline V gene. With 5 bases clipped from V and 0 bases from J, the junction kept 19 bases outside the gene matches. The chain's CDR3 is CACGPVLGDTGSKYTDKLIF. DNA of the CDR3: TGTGCCTGTGGCCCGGTTTTGGGGGATACGGGGTCTAAGTACACCGATAAACTCATCTTT.